A single sample is the source of the 29 T cell receptor beta chains below, sequenced in a study of regulatory T cells in long-lasting Graves disease. Stated time point: persistent/refractory GD, antithyroid drugs over 5 years with positive TRAb. Extracted RNA from PBMCs served as the source of the TCR library. Building of the TCR beta libraries involved iRepertoire HTBI primers and Arm-PCR of CDR3 regions. TCRdb re-called the multiplex PCR reads through MiXCR, storing one row per CDR3 protein. The table shows about 400,000 distinct CDR3 sequences, with less than 25% occurring only once. Sequencing was performed on peripheral blood mononuclear cells (PBMCs), taken when the disease was refractory, from a patient treated with antithyroid drugs. Source of these receptors: a female donor with Graves disease.

The chain is built from TRBV12-3 or TRBV12-4 and TRBJ2-2; D is unclear. Trimming took 4 bases from V and 0 from J, leaving 6 bases between them. The CDR3 totals 14 residues. As DNA, the CDR3 is TGTGCCAGCAGTTCCGTTACGAACACCGGGGAGCTGTTTTTT. Translating it yields CASSSVTNTGELFF.

In its sample, this clonotype was seen a few times. The genes are TRBV4-3 and TRBJ2-7, with TRBD2 matching 7 bases. After removal of 7 bases from V and 6 bases from J, the junction contained 3 bases not matched to a gene. This CDR3 is 11 amino acids long. Germline loops: CDR1 LGHNA, CDR2 YSLEER. The CDR3 here is CASMGRGEQYF. CDR3 nucleotide sequence: TGCGCCAGCATGGGGAGGGGCGAGCAGTACTTC.

This clonotype was detected a few times. The V gene is TRBV25-1, the J gene TRBJ1-6; unclear D gene. CDR1 is MGHDK, CDR2 SYGVNS, per germline. The CDR3 is 14 residues long. With 7 bases removed from V and 0 bases from J, the gap between germline ends came to 7 bases. Here the CDR3 DNA reads TGTGCCAGCACAAAGAGCTCCTATAATTCACCCCTCCACTTT. It is translated as CASTKSSYNSPLHF.

The chain recombines TRBV20-1 with TRBJ2-7; D unresolved. The V and J ends lost 7 bases and 7 bases respectively, with 5 bases between them. Germline values: CDR1 DFQATT, CDR2 SNEGSKA (reference sequence). This CDR3 is 8 amino acids long. CDR3 in amino acids: CSVGEQYF. The CDR3 DNA follows: TGCAGTGTAGGGGAGCAGTACTTC.

This clonotype was seen repeatedly, ten times or more. The chain carries TRBV27 and TRBJ1-1, with 10 bases that match TRBD1. J was trimmed by 9 bases and V by 2 bases; bases with no gene match: 6. The CDR3 sequence is 14 residues long. CDR1 is MNHEY and CDR2 is SMNVEV in the germline V gene (reference sequence). DNA of the CDR3: TGTGCCAGCAGTTTACCCGGGACAGGGGCTAAAGCTTTCTTT. Encoded protein: CASSLPGTGAKAFF.

The J gene is TRBJ1-5, the V gene TRBV20-1; TRBD1 might be the D (5 bases). In germline, CDR1 is DFQATT, CDR2 SNEGSKA (reference sequence). The CDR3 consists of 13 residues. V lost 4 bases, J lost 0 bases, and 7 bases lay in between. CDR3 in DNA: TGCAGTGCTAAAGGGGCTAGCAATCAGCCCCAGCATTTT. This codes for CSAKGASNQPQHF.

The chain uses TRBV5-1 and TRBJ1-1; 9 bases map to TRBD1. After removal of 2 bases from V and 5 bases from J, the junction contained 7 bases not matched to a gene. From germline, CDR1 is SGHRS and CDR2 YFSETQ. The length of the CDR3 is 15 residues. Here the CDR3 DNA reads TGCGCCAGCAGCTTCACAGGGGGCGAAGGAACTGAAGCTTTCTTT. Translation gives CASSFTGGEGTEAFF.

This clonotype was counted ten times or more. This chain connects TRBV7-2 to TRBJ1-5, with 10 bases matching TRBD1. CDR1 SGHTA and CDR2 FQGNSA come from the germline V gene. CDR3 size: 15 residues. The junction had 10 bases not matched to a gene; V was cut back by 5 bases and J by 9 bases. CDR3 nucleotides: TGTGCCAGCAGCGAGGGGACAGGGGAAAGTACGCCCCAGCATTTT. Translation: CASSEGTGESTPQHF.

This clonotype appeared a few times. V gene TRBV7-9 combines with J gene TRBJ2-7, with a weak D call TRBD2 (6 bases). The CDR3 runs to 19 residues. Trimming took 2 bases from V and 5 from J, leaving 28 bases between them. Per germline, CDR1 SEHNR and CDR2 FQNEAQ (reference sequence). The CDR3 DNA is TGTGCCAGCAGCTTATCGGGTAGCGGAAGTCCAAGTGGCTGGAACGAGCAGTACTTC. Amino acids: CASSLSGSGSPSGWNEQYF.

This clonotype was seen only a few times. The chain has TRBV6-1 and TRBJ2-7; 8 bases align to TRBD1. V lost 5 bases to trimming and J lost 2 bases; unmatched junction nucleotides: 11. Looked up from germline, CDR1 is MNHNS and CDR2 is SASEGT. CDR3 length: 16 amino acids. The CDR3 sequence: CASSRHAGQGTYEQYF. In DNA, the CDR3 is TGTGCCAGCAGTCGCCATGCCGGACAGGGTACCTACGAGCAGTACTTC.

V is TRBV12-3 or TRBV12-4 and J is TRBJ2-2, with D possibly being TRBD2 (5 bases). The germline V and J ends were trimmed by 6 bases and 3 bases, with 11 bases remaining between them. This CDR3 has 14 amino acids. Written as DNA, the CDR3 is TGTGCCAGCAGGGTTGCGGAGGACACCGGGGAGCTGTTTTTT. Its protein is CASRVAEDTGELFF.

The rearrangement joins TRBV12-3 or TRBV12-4 to TRBJ1-2, with TRBD1 as a possible D gene (6 bases). Trimming took 2 bases from V and 8 from J, leaving 18 bases between them. This CDR3 contains 15 residues. The CDR3 loop reads CASSLNDRQSEGYTF. The DNA of the CDR3 is TGTGCCAGCAGTTTAAACGACAGGCAGTCAGAGGGCTACACCTTC.

This clonotype was picked up a small number of times. The chain uses TRBV20-1 and TRBJ2-5, with a weak D call TRBD2 (6 bases). Germline V CDR1 and CDR2: DFQATT, SNEGSKA (reference sequence). This CDR3 has 16 amino acids. Trimming pared 0 bases from V and 3 bases from J, leaving 17 bases between. The CDR3 DNA is TGCAGTGCTAGAGATCCTCAGTTAGCGGTGAAAGAGACCCAGTACTTC. Protein sequence: CSARDPQLAVKETQYF.

Points on this clonotype: The conserved phenylalanine or tryptophan is not found at the CDR3 terminus, so this likely reflects a read error. The chain carries TRBV27 and TRBJ2-1; perhaps TRBD2 as D (5 bases). There are 14 residues in the CDR3. Germline CDR1 and CDR2: MNHEY and SMNVEV (reference sequence). V lost 3 bases and J 0 bases, leaving 6 bases between the germline ends. The CDR3 loop reads CASSFTSSYNEQFS. In DNA form, the CDR3 reads TGTGCCAGCAGTTTCACTAGCTCCTACAATGAGCAGTTCTCC.

This chain connects TRBV28 to TRBJ2-2; D may be TRBD1 (5 bases). CDR1 is MDHEN and CDR2 is SYDVKM in the germline V gene. The CDR3 sequence is 15 residues long. The V gene lost 3 bases and the J gene lost 0 bases, with 8 bases spanning the gap. The CDR3 loop reads CASSFVTANTGELFF. The CDR3 DNA sequence: TGTGCCAGCAGTTTTGTGACAGCGAACACCGGGGAGCTGTTTTTT.

CDR3 sequence: CAWSVLREHIRETQYF. Written as DNA, the CDR3 is TGTGCCTGGAGTGTCTTGCGGGAGCACATTAGGGAGACCCAGTACTTC. The chain couples TRBV30 to TRBJ2-5; TRBD2 matches 7 bases. The CDR3 extends over 16 amino acids. Unmatched junction bases numbered 12, after V lost 0 bases and J lost 5 bases. Germline-derived CDR1 and CDR2 are GTSNPN and SVGIG (reference sequence).

The V call is TRBV11-1, the J call TRBJ1-3; D ambiguous. The germline V gene has CDR1 SGHAT and CDR2 FQDESV (reference sequence). The germline V and J ends were trimmed by 6 bases and 0 bases, with 12 bases remaining between them. The CDR3 runs 15 residues. The CDR3 sequence: CASSFSRSSGNTIYF. The CDR3 DNA is TGTGCCAGCAGTTTCAGTCGGAGCTCTGGAAACACCATATATTTT. The full variable domain, with the rest looked up from reference TRBV11-1 and TRBJ1-3, is EAEVAQSPRYKITEKSQAVAFWCDPISGHATLYWYRQILGQGPELLVQFQDESVVDDSQLPKDRFSAERLKGVDSTLKIQPAELGDSAMYLCASSFSRSSGNTIYFGEGSWLTVV.

This clonotype showed up just a few times. At one end the junction does not follow the germline gene, possibly because of a read error. This chain's CDR3 is CATSGEETGGWWDTEAFF. The DNA for the CDR3 is TGTGCCACCAGCGGAGAGGAGACAGGGGGCTGGTGGGACACTGAAGCTTTCTTT. This rearrangement joins TRBV15 to TRBJ1-1; 10 bases are shared with TRBD1. Germline values: CDR1 LNHNV, CDR2 YYDKDF (reference sequence). CDR3 length: 18 residues.

Notes on this clonotype: This is likely an artifact of a read error, given a far larger clone one base away. V usage is TRBV7-9 and J usage is TRBJ2-2; perhaps TRBD1 as D (6 bases). This CDR3 comprises 16 residues. Trimming took off 5 bases at V and 0 bases at J, with 13 bases between the two ends. The germline CDR1 and CDR2 sequences are SEHNR and FQNEAQ (reference sequence). The CDR3 protein is CASSHPRGANTGELFF. DNA for the CDR3: TGTGCCAGCAGCCACCCCAGGGGAGCGAACACCGGGGAGCTGTTTTTT.

This clonotype came up a few times. The chain carries TRBV5-5 and TRBJ2-7, with TRBD1 as a possible D gene (6 bases). Germline loops: CDR1 SGHKS, CDR2 YYEKEE (reference sequence). The CDR3 totals 14 residues. V was clipped by 3 bases and J by 3 bases, with 13 bases between them. The CDR3 bases are TGTGCCAGCAGCTACGGGACACGAAACTACGAGCAGTACTTC. This gives the protein CASSYGTRNYEQYF.

This clonotype was observed many times. The gene calls are TRBV20-1 and TRBJ1-4; unclear D gene. Trimming stripped 7 bases from V and 7 bases from J, with 10 bases between. The germline V gene has CDR1 DFQATT and CDR2 SNEGSKA (reference sequence). This CDR3 is built from 11 residues. The CDR3 nucleotides read TGCAGTGTACCGGAGGGTGAAAAACTGTTTTTT. It yields the protein CSVPEGEKLFF.

Ten or more counts support this clonotype. V usage is TRBV20-1 and J usage is TRBJ2-4, with TRBD1 matching over 7 bases. The junction had 4 bases not matched to a gene; V was cut back by 6 bases and J by 8 bases. CDR3 length: 11 amino acids. Germline V gene data show CDR1 as DFQATT and CDR2 as SNEGSKA (reference sequence). The CDR3 spells CSATDRDIQYF. CDR3 DNA: TGCAGTGCGACAGACAGGGACATTCAGTACTTC.

This clonotype showed up just a few times. The chain joins TRBV13 to TRBJ1-3, with unresolved D. V was pared by 0 bases and J by 2 bases, with 8 bases between. Germline CDR1 is PRHDT and CDR2 is FYEKMQ (reference sequence). The CDR3 spans 15 residues. The CDR3 protein is CASSLGANPGNTIYF. The CDR3 bases are TGTGCCAGCAGCTTAGGGGCTAATCCTGGAAACACCATATATTTT.

This clonotype was observed at least ten times. The V and J genes are TRBV7-2 and TRBJ2-7; 11 bases map to TRBD1. This CDR3 is built from 15 residues. V dropped 5 bases and J dropped 3; count of bases not matched to a gene: 6. Germline V gene lookup returns CDR1 SGHTA and CDR2 FQGNSA. As DNA, the CDR3 is TGTGCCAGCAGCCCAACCGGGACAGGGGGCTACGAGCAGTACTTC. Translated, it gives CASSPTGTGGYEQYF.

The chain links TRBV14 to TRBJ2-1; D may be TRBD2 (5 bases). Per the germline V gene, CDR1 is SGHDN and CDR2 is FVKESK. Trimming left V 0 bases short and J 3 bases short, with 12 bases between. This CDR3 has 16 residues. CDR3 nucleotide sequence: TGTGCCAGCAGCCAAGATCCTCTAGCCGACTACAATGAGCAGTTCTTC. Translation: CASSQDPLADYNEQFF.

This clonotype was seen only once. The chain uses TRBV9 and TRBJ2-2, with a tentative D call TRBD2 (6 bases). Between the trimmed V and J ends, which lost 0 bases and 5 bases, there was a span of 17 bases. The CDR3 contains 17 residues. The germline gives CDR1 SGDLS, CDR2 YYNGEE. This CDR3 reads CASSVATGGARTGELFF. DNA for the CDR3: TGTGCCAGCAGCGTAGCTACAGGAGGGGCGAGGACCGGGGAGCTGTTTTTT.

The chain has TRBV28 and TRBJ1-2; no reliable D call. Trimming removed 1 base at V and 8 bases at J, with 5 bases between. The germline V gene encodes CDR1 MDHEN and CDR2 SYDVKM. There are 11 residues in the CDR3. CDR3 coding DNA: TGTGCCAGCAGTTTATTCGAGGGCTACACCTTC. This codes for CASSLFEGYTF.

This sequence joins TRBV29-1 and TRBJ1-1; perhaps TRBD1 as D (5 bases). From germline, CDR1 is SQVTM and CDR2 ANQGSEA. Deletions cut 0 bases from V and 10 bases from J, with 15 bases between. The CDR3 contains 13 residues. CDR3 nucleotide sequence: TGCAGCGTTGAAGATCCACGGGGCTTGGGAGCTTTCTTT. It specifies CSVEDPRGLGAFF.

This clonotype was seen more than once but under ten times. The rearrangement links TRBV9 to TRBJ2-7; perhaps TRBD1 as D (6 bases). This CDR3 is built from 15 residues. The V end lost 0 bases, the J end lost 5 bases, and 15 bases lay between the germline ends. The V gene's germline CDR1 is SGDLS and CDR2 YYNGEE. The CDR3 sequence is CASSVEWAGVDEQYF. The CDR3 DNA reads TGTGCCAGCAGCGTAGAGTGGGCAGGGGTTGACGAGCAGTACTTC.